The 23 T cell receptor beta chains below come from one sample, sequenced in a study of blood T cell repertoires in COVID-19. Data came from immunoSEQ multiplex PCR; TCRdb stores just in-frame clones and leaves some out. Here the sample spans around 120,000 clones, around 87% being singletons. Sequenced sample: peripheral blood. These receptors were obtained from a woman in her 70s with acute or convalescent COVID-19.

The chain has TRBV6-6 and TRBJ2-1, with 8 bases lining up with TRBD2. The V gene's germline CDR1 is MNHNY and CDR2 SVGAGI (reference sequence). V trimming: 6 bases; J trimming: 4 bases; junction bases outside the gene matches: 11. There are 16 residues in the CDR3. The CDR3 DNA reads as TGTGCCAGCAGGTCCCCCCCGGGACTAGTTTACAATGAGCAGTTCTTC. Translated, it gives CASRSPPGLVYNEQFF.

The chain uses TRBV2 and TRBJ2-3; 7 bases fit TRBD2. The CDR3 extends over 15 amino acids. The V and J ends lost 7 bases and 9 bases, in that order; junction bases with no gene match: 16. CDR1 and CDR2 (germline): SNHLY, FYNNEI. CDR3 sequence reads: CASKDLAAEQRTQYF. DNA of the CDR3: TGTGCCAGCAAGGACCTAGCGGCCGAACAGCGAACGCAGTATTTT.

This chain connects TRBV7-3 to TRBJ1-4; tentatively, D is TRBD1 (5 bases). The CDR3 covers 16 residues. CDR1 and CDR2 from the germline V gene are SGHTA and FQGTGA. V lost 5 bases to trimming and J lost 0 bases, with 13 bases between them. The CDR3 region is CASSPGGFTTNEKLFF. The CDR3 nucleotides read TGTGCCAGCAGCCCCGGGGGGTTTACAACTAATGAAAAACTGTTTTTT.

The rearrangement links TRBV30 to TRBJ1-3; D is possibly TRBD1 (5 bases). CDR1 is GTSNPN, CDR2 SVGIG, per germline (reference sequence). This CDR3 region has 13 residues. V lost 0 bases and J lost 8, with 11 bases in between. As DNA, the CDR3 is TGTGCCTGGAGTGTACTGGGAGGGGACACCATATATTTT. This codes for CAWSVLGGDTIYF.

The CDR3, as DNA: TGTGCCAGCAGCGTAGGACTGAATTCGGCCACAGATACGCAGTATTTT. This translates into CASSVGLNSATDTQYF. V is TRBV7-3 and J is TRBJ2-3; maybe TRBD2 (5 bases). CDR1 and CDR2 from the germline V gene are SGHTA and FQGTGA. The ends were cut back, 5 bases at V and 2 bases at J, with 17 bases in the middle. This CDR3 has 16 residues.

This sequence joins TRBV2 and TRBJ1-5; 7 nucleotides agree with TRBD1. Looked up from germline, CDR1 is SNHLY and CDR2 is FYNNEI. Germline trimming cut 6 bases from V and 2 bases from J; bases unmatched to any gene: 7. This CDR3 comprises 15 residues. The DNA for the CDR3 is TGTGCCAGCAGAGACAGGGTACCGGGCAATCAGCCCCAGCATTTT. It is translated as CASRDRVPGNQPQHF.

Turning to this clone: One end of the junction is discordant with germline, which a read error may explain. The chain employs TRBV18 and TRBJ2-3, with 12 bases identical to TRBD2. This CDR3 is 13 amino acids long. CDR1 is KGHSH and CDR2 is LQKENI in the germline V gene. This chain's CDR3 is CASSPDSLAGGPF. The CDR3 nucleotides are TGTGCCAGCTCACCAGATAGCCTAGCGGGGGGGCCGTTT.

Written as DNA, the CDR3 is TGTGCCAGTAGTATATTCGGCGGGGGGGCCGTCGATACGCAGTATTTT. Translated: CASSIFGGGAVDTQYF. The chain has TRBV19 and TRBJ2-3; 9 bases match TRBD2. V was clipped by 2 bases and J by 6 bases; unmatched bases: 9. CDR1 is LNHDA and CDR2 is SQIVND in the germline V gene (reference sequence). The CDR3 has 16 amino acids. Supplemented by reference TRBV19 and TRBJ2-3, the full variable domain reads DGGITQSPKYLFRKEGQNVTLSCEQNLNHDAMYWYRQDPGQGLRLIYYSQIVNDFQKGDIAEGYSVSREKKESFPLTVTSAQKNPTAFYLCASSIFGGGAVDTQYFGPGTRLTVL.

The sample holds a few counts of this clone. The rearrangement joins TRBV5-1 to TRBJ1-1, with TRBD1 matching over 12 bases. Trimming cost V 3 bases and J 5 bases; bases outside gene matches: 11. The CDR3 loop spans 17 amino acids. The germline gives CDR1 SGHRS, CDR2 YFSETQ. The CDR3 spells CASSWGQGALFGTEAFF. The CDR3 DNA sequence: TGCGCCAGCAGCTGGGGACAGGGGGCGTTATTTGGGACTGAAGCTTTCTTT.

The chain links TRBV28 to TRBJ2-1; 7 nucleotides line up with TRBD1. The CDR3 is 14 amino acids. Trimming cost V 4 bases and J 10 bases; bases outside gene matches: 10. Germline V gene sequence: CDR1 MDHEN, CDR2 SYDVKM. CDR3 amino acids: CASSSSGTVKEQFF. In DNA, the CDR3 is TGTGCCAGCAGTTCTTCCGGGACAGTGAAAGAGCAGTTCTTC.

The chain employs TRBV12-3 or TRBV12-4 and TRBJ1-5; D possibly corresponds to TRBD1 (5 bases). Trimming removed 7 bases from V and 3 bases from J, with 10 bases in between. The CDR3 runs 13 residues. CDR3 loop: CASMQGVNQPQHF. The CDR3 DNA is TGTGCCAGCATGCAGGGCGTCAATCAGCCCCAGCATTTT.

The V gene is TRBV14, the J gene TRBJ1-5, with D perhaps TRBD1 (5 bases). V dropped 4 bases and J dropped 0 bases, with 19 bases sitting between them. The CDR3 consists of 18 residues. Germline V gene lookup returns CDR1 SGHDN and CDR2 FVKESK. CDR3 nucleotides: TGTGCCAGCAGCCGTAACGGGACTTGGGCCGATAGCAATCAGCCCCAGCATTTT. Its protein product is CASSRNGTWADSNQPQHF.

The chain links TRBV7-9 to TRBJ2-7; 9 bases map to TRBD1. The CDR3 spans 15 residues. V shed 5 bases, J shed 3 bases, and the junction held 8 bases outside the gene matches. The germline V gene has CDR1 SEHNR and CDR2 FQNEAQ (reference sequence). This CDR3 is CASSDLDRGDYEQYF. CDR3 bases: TGTGCCAGCAGCGACCTTGACAGGGGGGACTACGAGCAGTACTTC.

This clone was picked up one time. V gene TRBV5-6 combines with J gene TRBJ2-2, with D possibly matching TRBD1 (5 bases). CDR3 length: 16 amino acids. Germline V gives CDR1 SGHDT, CDR2 YYEEEE. Deletions cut 1 base from V and 2 bases from J, with 12 bases between. DNA of the CDR3: TGTGCCAGCAGCTTGAGAACAGGCCCAAACACCGGGGAGCTGTTTTTT. Its translation is CASSLRTGPNTGELFF.

The genes are TRBV19 and TRBJ1-6, with 12 bases identical to TRBD1. The CDR3 extends over 14 amino acids. V trimming: 6 bases; J trimming: 8 bases; junction bases outside the gene matches: 2. Looked up from germline, CDR1 is LNHDA and CDR2 is SQIVND (reference sequence). This chain's CDR3 is CASRGTGGDSPLHF. DNA of the CDR3: TGTGCCAGTAGGGGGACAGGGGGCGATTCACCCCTCCACTTT. The whole variable domain, filled in from reference TRBV19 and TRBJ1-6, reads DGGITQSPKYLFRKEGQNVTLSCEQNLNHDAMYWYRQDPGQGLRLIYYSQIVNDFQKGDIAEGYSVSREKKESFPLTVTSAQKNPTAFYLCASRGTGGDSPLHFGNGTRLTVT.

The rearrangement uses TRBV10-3 and TRBJ2-7; 8 bases are a match to TRBD2. V lost 3 bases and J lost 5; bases outside the gene matches: 9. The V gene's germline CDR1 is ENHRY and CDR2 SYGVKD. The CDR3 totals 15 residues. The CDR3 loop reads CAISDSRGGFNEQYF. The DNA for the CDR3 is TGTGCCATCAGTGACTCCCGGGGGGGGTTCAACGAGCAGTACTTC.

This clone was counted only a few times. The gene calls are TRBV5-4 and TRBJ1-1; tentatively, D is TRBD1 (5 bases). The CDR3 has 14 amino acids. Per germline, CDR1 SGHNT and CDR2 YYREEE (reference sequence). V gave up 4 bases and J gave up 2 bases, with 12 bases separating them. Written as DNA, the CDR3 is TGTGCCAGCAGCCTACGACAGAGTAACACTGAAGCTTTCTTT. It yields the protein CASSLRQSNTEAFF.

CDR3 amino acids: CASSFRDSSYYGYTF. In nucleotides, the CDR3 is TGTGCCAGCAGCTTCCGGGACTCGTCCTACTATGGCTACACCTTC. The genes are TRBV7-8 and TRBJ1-2, with D possibly TRBD1 on 5 matching bases. The length of the CDR3 is 15 residues. Germline CDR1 is SGHVS and CDR2 is FQNEAQ. Trimming stripped 3 bases from V and 3 bases from J, with 14 bases between.

CDR3 bases: TGTGCCAGCAGCTTATGGGGCAGGGGCTCCTATAATTCACCCCTCCACTTT. Residues: CASSLWGRGSYNSPLHF. The rearrangement uses TRBV7-8 and TRBJ1-6, with TRBD1 as a possible D gene (6 bases). This CDR3 spans 17 amino acids. With 2 bases removed from V and 0 bases from J, the gap between germline ends came to 11 bases. Germline-derived CDR1 and CDR2 are SGHVS and FQNEAQ. Using reference TRBV7-8 and TRBJ1-6 for the parts outside the CDR3, the full variable domain is GAGVSQSPRYKVAKRGQDVALRCDPISGHVSLFWYQQALGQGPEFLTYFQNEAQLDKSGLPSDRFFAERPEGSVSTLKIQRTQQEDSAVYLCASSLWGRGSYNSPLHFGNGTRLTVT.

About this clone itself: The identical CDR3 is also encoded by other nucleotide sequences in the sample. This sequence joins TRBV5-1 and TRBJ1-2, with D possibly TRBD1 on 5 matching bases. V was pared by 0 bases and J by 4 bases, with 10 bases between. The CDR3 contains 14 residues. Per the germline V gene, CDR1 is SGHRS and CDR2 is YFSETQ. The CDR3 DNA sequence: TGCGCCAGCAGCTTGGGCCAGGGCGGCTATGGCTACACCTTC. It translates to CASSLGQGGYGYTF.

V gene TRBV12-5 combines with J gene TRBJ1-2; TRBD1 agrees at 7 bases. This CDR3 region has 14 residues. Trimming at V came to 5 bases and at J to 4 bases, leaving 7 bases not matched to a gene. CDR1 LGHNT and CDR2 FRNRAP come from the germline V gene. The CDR3 here is CASGRDSPSYGYTF. The CDR3 DNA follows: TGTGCTAGTGGTCGGGACAGCCCTTCCTATGGCTACACCTTC.

The CDR3 protein is CASRPGQMNTEAFF. The CDR3, as DNA: TGCGCCAGCAGACCGGGACAGATGAACACTGAAGCTTTCTTT. This chain uses TRBV4-1 with TRBJ1-1, with 7 bases fitting TRBD1. The V gene end was trimmed by 6 bases and the J gene end by 0 bases; junction bases not matched to a gene: 4. The CDR3 is 14 amino acids. Germline-derived CDR1 and CDR2 are MGHRA and YSYEKL.

This rearrangement joins TRBV5-6 to TRBJ2-7; D might be TRBD1 (5 bases). In germline, CDR1 is SGHDT, CDR2 YYEEEE. This CDR3 spans 14 amino acids. V lost 1 base and J lost 4, with 12 bases in between. The CDR3 nucleotides read TGTGCCAGCAGCTTGTGGGGCCCAGGGTACGAGCAGTACTTC. The encoded protein is CASSLWGPGYEQYF.